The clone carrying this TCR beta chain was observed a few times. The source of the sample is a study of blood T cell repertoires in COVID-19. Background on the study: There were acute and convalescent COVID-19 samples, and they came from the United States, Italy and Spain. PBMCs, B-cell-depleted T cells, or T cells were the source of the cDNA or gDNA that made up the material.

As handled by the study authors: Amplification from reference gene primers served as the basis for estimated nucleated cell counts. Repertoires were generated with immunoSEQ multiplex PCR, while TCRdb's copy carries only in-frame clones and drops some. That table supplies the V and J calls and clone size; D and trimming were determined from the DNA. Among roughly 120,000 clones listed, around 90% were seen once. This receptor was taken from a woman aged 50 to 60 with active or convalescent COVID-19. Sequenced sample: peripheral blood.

The CDR3: CASSMDTWGVEKLFF. CDR3 sequence (DNA): TGCGCCAGCAGCATGGACACCTGGGGGGTGGAAAAACTGTTTTTT. The chain links TRBV5-1 to TRBJ1-4; perhaps TRBD1 as D (5 bases). Trimming stripped 4 bases from V and 8 bases from J, with 18 bases between. CDR1 is SGHRS, CDR2 YFSETQ, per germline. The CDR3 runs to 15 residues.